This T cell receptor beta chain was sequenced for a study of blood T cell repertoires in COVID-19 (dated by TCRdb to 2020 to 2022). Regarding the complete study: Samples from collaborators originated in the United States, Italy and Spain and spanned both the acute and convalescent phases of COVID-19. The prospective study material was composed of cDNA or gDNA derived from T cells, B-cell-depleted T cells, or PBMCs. Deeply sampled blood TCRbeta repertoires from subjects exposed to, actively infected with, or recovered from COVID-19 were included in the dataset. A freely available public database, intended as a resource for researchers studying the immune response to SARS-CoV-2, is where the repertoires were released. The samples were drawn from the first 160 participants of the ongoing ImmuneRACE study and from more than 1,000 subjects provided by 6 global collaborators. Nearly every sample came with metadata listing a de-identified subject ID, COVID-19 status, age in years and sex. Where available, HLA class I and class II types were obtained from metadata supplied by the sample provider rather than from assay-based typing. Overall study results and their limits: The amount of clinical and demographic metadata varied by source and participant and was provided uncurated.

A second Seattle source provided samples from volunteer blood donors who had recovered from COVID-19. Each collaborating institution followed its own protocols to collect whole blood in K2EDTA tubes. Collaborator samples were shipped for TCRbeta analysis as frozen whole blood, isolated PBMCs, or DNA extracted from either sample type. Worth noting for this clone: The antigen it recognizes is unknown. Per-nucleotide qualities are absent, and no much larger clonotype sits a single base away.

CDR1 and CDR2 (MNHEY, SMNVEV) derive from the germline V gene (reference sequence). Trimming removed 4 bases from V and 3 bases from J; the gene matches leave 3 bases unexplained. The CDR3 starts with the cysteine, ends with the phenylalanine, and has 14 residues. The only DNA kept is the CDR3, 42 bases in frame from the first base. TCRbeta CDR3 regions were amplified from genomic DNA by means of the immunoSEQ Assay, a bias-controlled multiplex PCR. Under the source paper's analysis protocol: The number of nucleated cells in each sample was estimated by amplification of reference gene primers within the assay. To quantify the absolute abundance of each unique TCRbeta CDR3 rearrangement, sequence reads were collapsed and filtered. Productive Simpson clonality was computed per sample as the square root of Simpson's diversity index over productive rearrangements. TCRdb holds this immuneACCESS table with in-frame rearrangements only. Some clones are missing; in checked studies, unresolved V genes explain under half, and the rest has no known cause. For V, J and clone size, that table is used; D and trimming come from the DNA. Counted in this sample were 300,000 or so clones; more than 70% of them appeared once. The ten top clones hold approximately 7.8% of the sample.

Rearrangement joined TRBV27 to TRBJ1-5; 7 bases in the junction line up with TRBD1. Sequenced material: peripheral blood. The sequence was collected from a woman in her 50s who had recovered from COVID-19. The nucleotides are TGTGCCAGCAGTTCGGGACAGCTCAATCAGCCCCAGCATTTT. Its amino acids are CASSSGQLNQPQHF.